Listed below are T cell receptor beta chains from one sample, sequenced in a study of blood T cell repertoires in COVID-19. TCRdb's table, derived via immunoSEQ multiplex PCR, lists solely in-frame clones and lacks some. The sample lists about 80,000 clones; over 75% were seen once. The sequenced sample consisted of peripheral blood. Every receptor here comes from a human donor in a cohort sampled during active COVID-19. Both conserved end residues are part of each CDR3. D genes are given only for firm matches. Size tells how often a clone was seen (once, few, many) or the class of an expanded clone, and some rows leave it out.

>NA|TRBJ2-1|TRBV12-3/TRBV12-4|NA
CASRGNSYNEQFF
TGTGCCTCACGGGGGAACTCCTACAATGAGCAGTTCTTC
>NA|TRBJ1-2|TRBV24-1|few
CATSQGYYGYTF
TGTGCCACCAGTCAGGGGTACTATGGCTACACCTTC
>TRBD1|TRBJ2-5|TRBV10-2|NA
CASWDREGETQYF
TGCGCCAGCTGGGACAGGGAAGGGGAGACCCAGTACTTC
>NA|TRBJ2-3|TRBV5-4|NA
CASSLWGGHALGRTDTQYF
TGTGCCAGCAGCTTGTGGGGGGGACACGCCTTGGGGCGCACAGATACGCAGTATTTT
>TRBD1|TRBJ1-5|TRBV3-1/TRBV3-2|medium-sized
CASSPTGQGHQPQHF
TGTGCCAGCAGCCCTACGGGACAGGGACATCAGCCCCAGCATTTT
>TRBD1|TRBJ1-6|TRBV30|NA
CAWSDRVESPLHF
TGTGCCTGGAGCGACAGGGTGGAATCACCCCTCCACTTT
>NA|TRBJ1-4|TRBV30|once
CAWSAQGLREKLFF
TGTGCCTGGAGTGCACAGGGTCTCCGTGAAAAACTGTTTTTT
>NA|TRBJ1-1|TRBV28|NA
CASITGAMNTEAFF
TGTGCCAGCATAACCGGAGCCATGAACACTGAAGCTTTCTTT
>TRBD1|TRBJ1-1|TRBV29-1|NA
CSVEQGVTEAFF
TGCAGCGTTGAACAGGGGGTCACTGAAGCTTTCTTT
>NA|TRBJ1-6|TRBV27|few
CASSLEGTYNSPLHF
TGTGCCAGCAGTTTAGAGGGAACCTATAATTCACCCCTCCACTTT
>TRBD1|TRBJ2-3|TRBV9|NA
CASSILGQTDTQYF
TGTGCCAGCAGTATACTGGGACAGACGGATACGCAGTATTTT
>NA|TRBJ2-2|TRBV5-1|NA
CASMTEGNTGELFF
TGCGCCAGCATGACGGAGGGGAACACCGGGGAGCTGTTTTTT
>TRBD1|TRBJ2-6|TRBV6-2/TRBV6-3|NA
CASSRQTGVGANVLTF
TGTGCCAGCAGCCGCCAGACAGGGGTAGGGGCCAACGTCCTGACTTTC
>TRBD2|TRBJ2-1|TRBV18|NA
CASSPMSGDYNEQFF
TGTGCCAGCTCACCAATGAGCGGGGACTACAATGAGCAGTTCTTC
>TRBD2|TRBJ2-1|TRBV5-1|NA
CASSKLAGDEQFF
TGCGCCAGCAGCAAACTAGCGGGAGATGAGCAGTTCTTC
>TRBD1|TRBJ1-1|TRBV30|NA
CAWSVSHSGGPNTEAFF
TGTGCCTGGAGTGTAAGTCATTCAGGGGGACCGAACACTGAAGCTTTCTTT
>TRBD2|TRBJ2-1|TRBV29-1|NA
CSVDGRSGGHNEQFF
TGCAGCGTTGATGGTAGAAGCGGGGGGCACAATGAGCAGTTCTTC
>TRBD2|TRBJ2-3|TRBV19|NA
CASSRLAGGRADTQYF
TGTGCCAGTAGCAGACTAGCGGGAGGGCGGGCAGATACGCAGTATTTT
>NA|TRBJ2-3|TRBV5-1|NA
CASSLLVGQPDTQYF
TGCGCCAGCAGCTTGTTAGTGGGGCAGCCAGATACGCAGTATTTT
>TRBD2|TRBJ2-7|TRBV27|NA
CASRLTSGGFNEQYF
TGTGCCAGCCGATTGACTAGCGGGGGTTTCAACGAGCAGTACTTC
>TRBD1|TRBJ1-1|TRBV3-1/TRBV3-2|NA
CASSQDAQGGEAFF
TGTGCCAGCAGCCAAGATGCACAGGGGGGTGAAGCTTTCTTT
>NA|TRBJ1-6|TRBV6-4|NA
CASSDGGDNSPLHF
TGTGCCAGCAGTGACGGAGGGGATAATTCACCCCTCCACTTT
>NA|TRBJ1-1|TRBV3-1/TRBV3-2|NA
CASSLGAMGTEAFF
TGTGCCAGCAGCTTGGGGGCCATGGGGACTGAAGCTTTCTTT
>TRBD2|TRBJ2-2|TRBV9|once
CASSVLSSGGANTGELFF
TGTGCCAGCAGCGTATTGTCTAGCGGGGGGGCGAACACCGGGGAGCTGTTTTTT
>NA|TRBJ1-4|TRBV5-1|NA
CASSFGQGNEKLFF
TGCGCCAGCAGCTTTGGGCAGGGTAATGAAAAACTGTTTTTT
>TRBD2|TRBJ2-1|TRBV15|NA
CATSQTSGRAYNEQFF
TGTGCCACCAGCCAAACTAGCGGGAGGGCGTACAATGAGCAGTTCTTC
>TRBD1|TRBJ2-1|TRBV2|NA
CASSASYRGFNEQFF
TGTGCCAGCAGTGCAAGCTACAGGGGGTTCAATGAGCAGTTCTTC
>TRBD2|TRBJ2-5|TRBV3-1/TRBV3-2|NA
CASSQVLRSAGGQETQYF
TGTGCCAGCAGCCAAGTTTTGCGGTCCGCGGGGGGGCAAGAGACCCAGTACTTC
>NA|TRBJ2-7|TRBV5-4|NA
CASSPLGVYEQYF
TGTGCCAGCAGCCCACTAGGAGTCTATGAGCAGTACTTC